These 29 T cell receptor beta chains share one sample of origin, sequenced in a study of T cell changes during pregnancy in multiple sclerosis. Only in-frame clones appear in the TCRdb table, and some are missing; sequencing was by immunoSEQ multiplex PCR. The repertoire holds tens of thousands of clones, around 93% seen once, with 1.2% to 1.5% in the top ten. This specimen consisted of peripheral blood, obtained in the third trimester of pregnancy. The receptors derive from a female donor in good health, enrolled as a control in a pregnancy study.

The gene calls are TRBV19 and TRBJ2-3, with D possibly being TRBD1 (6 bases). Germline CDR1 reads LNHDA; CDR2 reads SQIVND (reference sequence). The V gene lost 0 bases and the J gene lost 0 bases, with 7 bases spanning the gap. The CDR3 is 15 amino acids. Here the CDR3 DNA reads TGTGCCAGTAGTATAGATACAGGGAGCACAGATACGCAGTATTTT. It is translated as CASSIDTGSTDTQYF.

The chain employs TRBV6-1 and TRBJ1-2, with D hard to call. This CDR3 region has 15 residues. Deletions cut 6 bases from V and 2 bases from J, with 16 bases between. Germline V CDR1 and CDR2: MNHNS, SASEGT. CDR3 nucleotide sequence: TGTGCCAGCAGCCGGCTGAGTGCGGAGAACTATGGCTACACCTTC. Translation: CASSRLSAENYGYTF.

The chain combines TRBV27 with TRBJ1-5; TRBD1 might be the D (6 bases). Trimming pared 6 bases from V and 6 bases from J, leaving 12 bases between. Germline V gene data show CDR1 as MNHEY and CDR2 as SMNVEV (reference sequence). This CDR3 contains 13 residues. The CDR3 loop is CASSSGAVQPQHF. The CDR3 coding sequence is TGTGCCAGCAGCTCAGGGGCAGTTCAGCCCCAGCATTTT.

This CDR3 is CASSPTNMNTEAFF. Here the CDR3 DNA reads TGTGCCAGCTCACCAACAAACATGAACACTGAAGCTTTCTTT. This chain links TRBV18 with TRBJ1-1, with D unclear. Germline V gives CDR1 KGHSH, CDR2 LQKENI. V was trimmed by 2 bases and J by 0 bases, leaving 7 bases between them. The CDR3 contains 14 residues.

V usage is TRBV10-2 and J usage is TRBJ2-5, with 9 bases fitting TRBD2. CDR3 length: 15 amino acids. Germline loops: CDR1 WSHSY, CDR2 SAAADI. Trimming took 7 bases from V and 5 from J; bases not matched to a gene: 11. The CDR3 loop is CASNHGGGLAETQYF. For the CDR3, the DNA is TGCGCCAGCAACCACGGAGGGGGACTAGCCGAGACCCAGTACTTC.

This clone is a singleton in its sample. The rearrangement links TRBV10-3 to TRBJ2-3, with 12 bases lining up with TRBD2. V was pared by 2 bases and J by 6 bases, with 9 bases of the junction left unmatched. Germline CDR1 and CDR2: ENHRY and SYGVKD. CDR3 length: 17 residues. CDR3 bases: TGTGCCATCAGTGAGGGGGTAGGACTAGCGGGATCTGATACGCAGTATTTT. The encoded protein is CAISEGVGLAGSDTQYF.

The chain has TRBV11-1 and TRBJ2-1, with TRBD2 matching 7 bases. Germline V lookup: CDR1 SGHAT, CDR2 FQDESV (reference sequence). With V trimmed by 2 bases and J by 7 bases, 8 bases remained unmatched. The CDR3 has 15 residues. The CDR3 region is CASSLLRRGENEQFF. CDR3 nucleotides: TGTGCCAGCAGCTTATTAAGACGGGGGGAGAATGAGCAGTTCTTC.

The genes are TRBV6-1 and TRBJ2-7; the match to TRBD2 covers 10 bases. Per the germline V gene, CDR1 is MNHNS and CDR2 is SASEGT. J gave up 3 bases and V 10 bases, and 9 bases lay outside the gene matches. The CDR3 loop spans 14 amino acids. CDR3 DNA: TGTGCCACCTATACCGGGACTAGCGACTACGAGCAGTACTTC. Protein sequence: CATYTGTSDYEQYF.

The CDR3 loop is CASNGGGRYGYTF. The CDR3 DNA reads TGTGCCAGCAACGGAGGAGGGCGGTATGGCTACACCTTC. The chain links TRBV6-1 to TRBJ1-2; no clear D gene. The CDR3 is 13 amino acids. Between the trimmed V and J ends, which lost 7 bases and 5 bases, there was a span of 14 bases. Germline V gives CDR1 MNHNS, CDR2 SASEGT.

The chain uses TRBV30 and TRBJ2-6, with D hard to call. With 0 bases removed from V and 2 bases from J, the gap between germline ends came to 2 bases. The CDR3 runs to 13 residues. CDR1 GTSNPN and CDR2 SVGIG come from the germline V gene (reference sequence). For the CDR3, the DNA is TGTGCCTGGAGTGTCGCTGGGGCCAACGTCCTGACTTTC. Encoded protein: CAWSVAGANVLTF.

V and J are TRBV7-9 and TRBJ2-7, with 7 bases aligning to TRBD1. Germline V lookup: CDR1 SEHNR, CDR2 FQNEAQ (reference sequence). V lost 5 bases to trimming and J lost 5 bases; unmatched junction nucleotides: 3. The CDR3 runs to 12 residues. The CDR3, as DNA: TGTGCCAGCAGCCGAGACAGGGACGAGCAGTACTTC. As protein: CASSRDRDEQYF.

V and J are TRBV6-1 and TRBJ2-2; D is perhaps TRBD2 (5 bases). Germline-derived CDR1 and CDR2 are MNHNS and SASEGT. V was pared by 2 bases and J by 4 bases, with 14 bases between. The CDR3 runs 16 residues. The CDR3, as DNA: TGTGCCAGCAGTGAATGGTGGCTAGCCCTCACCGGGGAGCTGTTTTTT. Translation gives CASSEWWLALTGELFF.

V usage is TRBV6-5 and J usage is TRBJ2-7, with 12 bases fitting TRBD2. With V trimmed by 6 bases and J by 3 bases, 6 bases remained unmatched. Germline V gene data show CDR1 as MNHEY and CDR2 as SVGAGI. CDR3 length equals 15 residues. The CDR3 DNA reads TGTGCCAGCAGCGCCCCGGGACTAGCGGGCTACGAGCAGTACTTC. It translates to CASSAPGLAGYEQYF.

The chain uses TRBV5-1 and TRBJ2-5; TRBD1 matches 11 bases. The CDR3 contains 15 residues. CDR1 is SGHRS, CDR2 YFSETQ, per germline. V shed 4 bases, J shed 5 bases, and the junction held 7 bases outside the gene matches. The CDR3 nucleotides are TGCGCCAGCAGCCCGACGGGGGACAGGGGGGAGACCCAGTACTTC. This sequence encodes CASSPTGDRGETQYF.

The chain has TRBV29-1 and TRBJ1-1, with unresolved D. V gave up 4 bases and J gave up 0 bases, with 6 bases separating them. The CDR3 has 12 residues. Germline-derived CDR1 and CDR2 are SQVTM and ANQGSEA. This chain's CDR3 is CSVAAMNTEAFF. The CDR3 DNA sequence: TGCAGCGTTGCCGCTATGAACACTGAAGCTTTCTTT.

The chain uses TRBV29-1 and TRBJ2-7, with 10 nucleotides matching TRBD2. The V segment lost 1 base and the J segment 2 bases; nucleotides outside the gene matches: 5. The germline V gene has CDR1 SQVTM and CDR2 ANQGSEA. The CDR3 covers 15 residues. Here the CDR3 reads CSVEGTAGGTYEQYF. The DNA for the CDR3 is TGCAGCGTTGAAGGGACAGCGGGAGGGACCTACGAGCAGTACTTC.

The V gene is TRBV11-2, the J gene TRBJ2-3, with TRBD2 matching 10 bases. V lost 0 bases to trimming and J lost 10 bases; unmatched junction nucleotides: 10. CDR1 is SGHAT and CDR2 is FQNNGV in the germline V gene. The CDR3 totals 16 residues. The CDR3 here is CASSLESSGRAHPQYF. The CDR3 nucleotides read TGTGCCAGCAGCTTAGAGTCCAGCGGGAGGGCCCATCCGCAGTATTTT.

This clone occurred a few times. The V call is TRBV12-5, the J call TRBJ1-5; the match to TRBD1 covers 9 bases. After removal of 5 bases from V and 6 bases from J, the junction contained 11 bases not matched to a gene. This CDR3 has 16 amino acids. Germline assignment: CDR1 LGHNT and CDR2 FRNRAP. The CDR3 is CASGPNGTGRSQPQHF. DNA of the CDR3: TGTGCTAGTGGTCCAAATGGGACAGGGAGGAGTCAGCCCCAGCATTTT.

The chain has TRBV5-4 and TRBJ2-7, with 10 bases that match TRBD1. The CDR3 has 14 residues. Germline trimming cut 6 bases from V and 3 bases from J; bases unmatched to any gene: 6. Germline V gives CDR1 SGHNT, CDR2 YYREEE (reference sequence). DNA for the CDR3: TGTGCCAGCACCTCCGGACAGGGGGGCTACGAGCAGTACTTC. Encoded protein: CASTSGQGGYEQYF.

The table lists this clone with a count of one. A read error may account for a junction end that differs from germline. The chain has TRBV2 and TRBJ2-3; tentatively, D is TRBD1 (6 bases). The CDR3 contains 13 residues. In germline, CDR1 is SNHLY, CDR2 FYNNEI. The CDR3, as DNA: TGTGCCAGCAGTGAAGCGCAGGGGATGTCAATGGATTTT. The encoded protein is CASSEAQGMSMDF. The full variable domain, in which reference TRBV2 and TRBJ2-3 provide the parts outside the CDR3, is EPEVTQTPSHQVTQMGQEVILRCVPISNHLYFYWYRQILGQKVEFLVSFYNNEISEKSEIFDDQFSVERPDGSNFTLKIRSTKLEDSAMYFCASSEAQGMSMDFGPGTRLTVL.

CDR3: CATSRDRQGNQNQPQHF. The DNA of the CDR3 is TGTGCCACCAGCAGAGACCGACAGGGGAATCAAAATCAGCCCCAGCATTTT. V is TRBV15 and J is TRBJ1-5, with 8 bases fitting TRBD1. J was trimmed by 4 bases and V by 0 bases; bases with no gene match: 8. CDR1 is LNHNV and CDR2 is YYDKDF in the germline V gene (reference sequence). This CDR3 region has 17 residues.

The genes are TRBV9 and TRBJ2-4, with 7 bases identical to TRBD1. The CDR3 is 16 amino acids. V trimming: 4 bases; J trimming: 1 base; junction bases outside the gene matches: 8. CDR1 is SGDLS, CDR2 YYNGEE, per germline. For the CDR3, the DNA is TGTGCCAGCAGCCTAGGGGGCAGTGGGGCCAAAAACATTCAGTACTTC. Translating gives CASSLGGSGAKNIQYF. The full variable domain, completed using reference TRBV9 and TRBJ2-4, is DSGVTQTPKHLITATGQRVTLRCSPRSGDLSVYWYQQSLDQGLQFLIQYYNGEERAKGNILERFSAQQFPDLHSELNLSSLELGDSALYFCASSLGGSGAKNIQYFGAGTRLSVL.

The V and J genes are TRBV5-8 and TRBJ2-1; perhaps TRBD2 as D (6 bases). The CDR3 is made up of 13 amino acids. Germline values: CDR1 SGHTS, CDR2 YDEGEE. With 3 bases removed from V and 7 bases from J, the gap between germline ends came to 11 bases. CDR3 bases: TGTGCCAGCAGCTGGGGAGGCCATAATGAGCAGTTCTTC. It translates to CASSWGGHNEQFF. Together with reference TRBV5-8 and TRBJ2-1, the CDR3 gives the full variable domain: EAGVTQSPTHLIKTRGQQATLRCSPISGHTSVYWYQQALGLGLQFLLWYDEGEERNRGNFPPRFSGRQFPNYSSELNVNALELEDSALYLCASSWGGHNEQFFGPGTRLTVL.

CDR3 in amino acids: CASDEGAQGNTIYF. In DNA form, the CDR3 reads TGTGCCAGCGACGAAGGGGCGCAAGGAAACACCATATATTTT. The chain combines TRBV28 with TRBJ1-3, with D maybe TRBD1 (5 bases). The CDR3 contains 14 residues. V gave up 8 bases and J gave up 4 bases, with 15 bases separating them. Germline CDR1 and CDR2: MDHEN and SYDVKM. The whole variable domain, filled in from reference TRBV28 and TRBJ1-3, reads DVKVTQSSRYLVKRTGEKVFLECVQDMDHENMFWYRQDPGLGLRLIYFSYDVKMKEKGDIPEGYSVSREKKERFSLILESASTNQTSMYLCASDEGAQGNTIYFGEGSWLTVV.

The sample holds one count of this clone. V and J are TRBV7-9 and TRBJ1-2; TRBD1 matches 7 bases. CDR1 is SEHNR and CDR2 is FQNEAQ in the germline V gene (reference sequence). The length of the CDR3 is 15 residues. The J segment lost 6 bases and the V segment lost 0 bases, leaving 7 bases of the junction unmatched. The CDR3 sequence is CASSLAEDRFDGYTF. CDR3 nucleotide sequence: TGTGCCAGCAGCTTAGCTGAGGACAGGTTTGATGGCTACACCTTC.

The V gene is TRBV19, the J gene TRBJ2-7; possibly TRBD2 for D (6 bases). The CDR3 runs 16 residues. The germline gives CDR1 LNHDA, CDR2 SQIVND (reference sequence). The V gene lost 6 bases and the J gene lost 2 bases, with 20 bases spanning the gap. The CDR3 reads CASSPGSLGRTYEQYF. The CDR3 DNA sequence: TGTGCCAGTAGCCCCGGATCGTTGGGGAGGACCTACGAGCAGTACTTC.

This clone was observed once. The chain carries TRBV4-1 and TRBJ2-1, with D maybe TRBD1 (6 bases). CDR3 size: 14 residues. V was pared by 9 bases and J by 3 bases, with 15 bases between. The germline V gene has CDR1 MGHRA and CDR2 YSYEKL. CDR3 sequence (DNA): TGCGCCAGTAAGGACAGTGGGGACTACAATGAGCAGTTCTTC. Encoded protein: CASKDSGDYNEQFF.

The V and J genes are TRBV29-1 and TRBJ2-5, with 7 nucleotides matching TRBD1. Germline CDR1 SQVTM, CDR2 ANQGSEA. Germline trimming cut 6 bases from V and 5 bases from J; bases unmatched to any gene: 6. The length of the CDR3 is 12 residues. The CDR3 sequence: CSVRTGLETQYF. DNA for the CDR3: TGCAGCGTCCGGACAGGTCTGGAGACCCAGTACTTC.

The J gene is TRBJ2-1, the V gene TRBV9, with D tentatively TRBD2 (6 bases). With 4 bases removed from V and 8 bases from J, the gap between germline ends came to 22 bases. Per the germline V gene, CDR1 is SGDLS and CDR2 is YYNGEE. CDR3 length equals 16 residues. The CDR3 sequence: CASSPPAAGPGDEQFF. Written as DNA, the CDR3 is TGTGCCAGCAGCCCACCCGCAGCGGGCCCGGGGGATGAGCAGTTCTTC.